One and the same sample provided the 16 T cell receptor beta chains below, sequenced in a study of cytomegalovirus exposure and HLA in healthy donors. A multiplex PCR was run with 60 Vbeta primers and 13 Jbeta primers. TCRdb's copy holds only in-frame clones and misses some; the assay was immunoSEQ multiplex PCR. The sample lists 150,000 to 200,000 clones; roughly 73% were seen once. Input material: PBMCs. The receptors originated from a woman aged 25-40 years in good health and CMV-seronegative.

The V gene is TRBV5-5, the J gene TRBJ2-5, with TRBD1 identical over 7 bases. The CDR3 is 15 residues long. Trimming at V came to 2 bases and at J to 2 bases, leaving 6 bases not matched to a gene. Per the germline V gene, CDR1 is SGHKS and CDR2 is YYEKEE (reference sequence). DNA of the CDR3: TGTGCCAGCAGCTTACTCGGGACAGCACAAGAGACCCAGTACTTC. This translates into CASSLLGTAQETQYF.

The chain carries TRBV5-1 and TRBJ2-3; TRBD2 matches at 16 bases. Germline CDR1 is SGHRS and CDR2 is YFSETQ. This CDR3 contains 18 residues. Trimming at V came to 4 bases and at J to 6 bases, leaving 11 bases not matched to a gene. CDR3 nucleotides: TGCGCCAGCAGCGTATCCGGGACTAGCGGGGGGGCCGAGGATACGCAGTATTTT. It yields the protein CASSVSGTSGGAEDTQYF.

V is TRBV6-4 and J is TRBJ1-2; 8 nucleotides agree with TRBD1. This CDR3 region has 14 residues. After removal of 2 bases from V and 7 bases from J, the junction contained 6 bases not matched to a gene. CDR1 and CDR2 from the germline V gene are MRHNA and SNTAGT. DNA of the CDR3: TGTGCCAGCAGTGACGGCTCAGGGGGCGGTGGCTACACCTTC. It specifies CASSDGSGGGGYTF.

The rearrangement links TRBV7-2 to TRBJ2-7; 9 nucleotides match TRBD1. CDR3 length equals 13 residues. Germline CDR1 reads SGHTA; CDR2 reads FQGNSA. J lost 5 bases, V lost 6 bases, and 5 bases had no gene match. The CDR3 region has the DNA TGTGCCAGCAGATTTACAGGGGGCAACGAGCAGTACTTC. Translation gives CASRFTGGNEQYF.

The rearrangement links TRBV7-9 to TRBJ2-7; TRBD2 matches at 8 bases. CDR3 length equals 16 residues. Losses at the gene ends were 5 bases for V and 2 bases for J; bases not matched to a gene: 11. The germline V gene has CDR1 SEHNR and CDR2 FQNEAQ (reference sequence). Written as DNA, the CDR3 is TGTGCCAGCAGCATCCCCTCGGGGGGGGGCACCTACGAGCAGTACTTC. Translating it yields CASSIPSGGGTYEQYF. The full variable domain, its missing parts supplied by reference TRBV7-9 and TRBJ2-7, is DTGVSQNPRHKITKRGQNVTFRCDPISEHNRLYWYRQTLGQGPEFLTYFQNEAQLEKSRLLSDRFSAERPKGSFSTLEIQRTEQGDSAMYLCASSIPSGGGTYEQYFGPGTRLTVT.

The chain has TRBV7-2 and TRBJ1-2; TRBD1 might be the D (5 bases). CDR1 SGHTA and CDR2 FQGNSA come from the germline V gene. V was trimmed by 5 bases and J by 8 bases, leaving 18 bases between them. The CDR3 spans 14 residues. The CDR3: CASSPLRGRGGYTF. Here the CDR3 DNA reads TGTGCCAGCAGCCCTTTACGGGGGAGAGGAGGCTACACCTTC.

This clone showed up just once. This chain uses TRBV11-3 with TRBJ2-3, with 12 bases matching TRBD2. The V gene end was trimmed by 8 bases and the J gene end by 2 bases; junction bases not matched to a gene: 8. Germline lookup yields CDR1 SGHNT and CDR2 YENEEA. The CDR3 runs 16 residues. The CDR3 sequence: CASARLAGGPTDTQYF. For the CDR3, the DNA is TGTGCCAGCGCCCGCCTAGCGGGAGGGCCCACAGATACGCAGTATTTT.

This clone was seen once. V is TRBV27 and J is TRBJ2-3, with TRBD2 identical over 11 bases. The length of the CDR3 is 18 residues. Germline CDR1 reads MNHEY; CDR2 reads SMNVEV (reference sequence). J was trimmed by 0 bases and V by 5 bases; bases with no gene match: 10. CDR3 DNA: TGTGCCAGCAGTCTTCTAGCGGGGGGCTACCCTAGCACAGATACGCAGTATTTT. Amino acids: CASSLLAGGYPSTDTQYF.

This chain connects TRBV19 to TRBJ1-2, with 7 bases lining up with TRBD1. Losses at the gene ends were 3 bases for V and 4 bases for J; bases not matched to a gene: 8. There are 15 residues in the CDR3. Germline CDR1 and CDR2: LNHDA and SQIVND (reference sequence). CDR3 loop: CASSILGTVTYGYTF. The DNA for the CDR3 is TGTGCCAGTAGTATCCTCGGGACAGTGACCTATGGCTACACCTTC.

The rearrangement links TRBV10-1 to TRBJ1-4; possible D gene TRBD1, 5 bases. The CDR3 totals 14 residues. CDR1 is WNHNN and CDR2 is SYGVQD in the germline V gene (reference sequence). The V end was cut by 10 bases, the J end by 7 bases, with 19 bases between. The CDR3 here is CAITGVGRGEKLFF. The CDR3 DNA reads as TGCGCCATAACGGGGGTAGGAAGGGGTGAAAAACTGTTTTTT.

This clone was seen just once. The DNA of the CDR3 is TGCGCCAGCAGCTTGGCCTCGAGAGGGACTAATGAAAAACTGTTTTTT. This gives the protein CASSLASRGTNEKLFF. V gene TRBV5-1 combines with J gene TRBJ1-4; no reliable D call. Looked up from germline, CDR1 is SGHRS and CDR2 is YFSETQ. V was clipped by 0 bases and J by 2 bases, with 11 bases between them. The length of the CDR3 is 16 residues. Looking up the rest from reference TRBV5-1 and TRBJ1-4 gives the full variable domain: KAGVTQTPRYLIKTRGQQVTLSCSPISGHRSVSWYQQTPGQGLQFLFEYFSETQRNKGNFPGRFSGRQFSNSRSEMNVSTLELGDSALYLCASSLASRGTNEKLFFGSGTQLSVL.

V usage is TRBV7-9 and J usage is TRBJ1-1, with D possibly being TRBD1 (5 bases). CDR1 SEHNR and CDR2 FQNEAQ come from the germline V gene (reference sequence). The CDR3 sequence is 14 residues long. V was clipped by 4 bases and J by 6 bases, with 15 bases between them. The CDR3 DNA reads as TGTGCCAGCAGCTCAACTCAGGGAGGCGCTGAAGCTTTCTTT. Translated: CASSSTQGGAEAFF.

The chain employs TRBV4-1 and TRBJ2-1; D may be TRBD2 (5 bases). Trimming took off 3 bases at V and 9 bases at J, with 18 bases between the two ends. CDR3 length: 15 amino acids. The germline CDR1 and CDR2 sequences are MGHRA and YSYEKL. The CDR3 DNA follows: TGCGCCAGCAGCCAGGATCCCCCCCTAGCACCTGAGCAGTTCTTC. This codes for CASSQDPPLAPEQFF.

This clone has only a few counts. The gene calls are TRBV25-1 and TRBJ2-7; 7 nucleotides line up with TRBD2. Unmatched junction bases numbered 18, after V lost 1 base and J lost 12 bases. CDR1 is MGHDK, CDR2 SYGVNS, per germline. The CDR3 has 16 residues. CDR3 loop: CASSELGGRVPIPLYF. Here the CDR3 DNA reads TGTGCCAGCAGTGAATTGGGGGGGAGGGTTCCGATCCCTTTGTACTTC.

This clone was recorded only once. This chain joins TRBV9 and TRBJ2-3; no firm D call. The CDR3 is 15 amino acids. Germline CDR1 SGDLS, CDR2 YYNGEE. V shed 2 bases and J shed 4 bases, with 14 bases lying between them. The chain's CDR3 is CASSVGSLAADTQYF. DNA of the CDR3: TGTGCCAGCAGCGTCGGTAGCCTGGCGGCAGATACGCAGTATTTT.

This chain connects TRBV19 to TRBJ2-2; tentatively, D is TRBD1 (6 bases). Trimming took 11 bases from V and 4 from J, leaving 17 bases between them. Germline loops: CDR1 LNHDA, CDR2 SQIVND (reference sequence). The CDR3 has 14 amino acids. CDR3 sequence (DNA): TGTGCCGTCCAGCGGCAGGGGAGCACCGGGGAGCTGTTTTTT. This encodes CAVQRQGSTGELFF.